These 23 T cell receptor beta chains were sequenced from one sample in a study of blood T cell repertoires in COVID-19. Some clones are missing from TCRdb's copy, which holds only in-frame ones; the method was immunoSEQ multiplex PCR. The repertoire holds approximately 250,000 clones, 84% seen once, with around 9.2% in the top ten. The sequencing input was peripheral blood. All receptors come from a human donor in a cohort sampled during active COVID-19.

This clone was seen only a few times. The chain uses TRBV7-2 and TRBJ2-5; 7 positions agree with TRBD1. Germline trimming cut 4 bases from V and 2 bases from J; bases unmatched to any gene: 10. This CDR3 is built from 16 residues. Germline V lookup: CDR1 SGHTA, CDR2 FQGNSA. The DNA of the CDR3 is TGTGCCAGCAGCTGGGTTGGGGACAGCTTTCAAGAGACCCAGTACTTC. It is translated as CASSWVGDSFQETQYF.

The chain combines TRBV28 with TRBJ1-2; 7 nucleotides agree with TRBD1. Germline loops: CDR1 MDHEN, CDR2 SYDVKM. The CDR3 contains 16 residues. V dropped 6 bases and J dropped 1; count of bases not matched to a gene: 11. The CDR3 reads CASRKFPGTDNYGYTF. Here the CDR3 DNA reads TGTGCCAGCAGAAAATTTCCAGGGACAGATAACTATGGCTACACCTTC.

At least ten counts were recorded for this clone. The rearrangement links TRBV27 to TRBJ2-7; 10 nucleotides agree with TRBD1. The V and J ends lost 5 bases and 4 bases, in that order; junction bases with no gene match: 8. This CDR3 contains 15 residues. Germline CDR1 reads MNHEY; CDR2 reads SMNVEV (reference sequence). The CDR3 nucleotides are TGTGCCAGCAGTCCGACAGGGGGCCAACGTTACGAGCAGTACTTC. Residues: CASSPTGGQRYEQYF.

The chain is built from TRBV7-2 and TRBJ2-1, with 8 bases lining up with TRBD2. V shed 1 base and J 6 bases; nucleotides not matched to a gene: 11. CDR3 size: 17 residues. Germline V lookup: CDR1 SGHTA, CDR2 FQGNSA. The CDR3 DNA reads TGTGCCAGCAGCTTAGTTCAGGGCGGGGGGACTCGCAATGAGCAGTTCTTC. Amino acids: CASSLVQGGGTRNEQFF.

A remark on this clone: Other DNA sequences from this sample encode an identical CDR3 as well. The chain couples TRBV5-1 to TRBJ1-2, with TRBD1 as a possible D gene (5 bases). This CDR3 has 12 residues. From germline, CDR1 is SGHRS and CDR2 YFSETQ. V dropped 0 bases and J dropped 7 bases, with 7 bases sitting between them. DNA of the CDR3: TGCGCCAGCAGCTTGGAAGGGGCTGGCTACACCTTC. It encodes CASSLEGAGYTF.

The rearrangement joins TRBV11-1 to TRBJ2-6, with a possible D match to TRBD2 (5 bases). Germline V gene lookup returns CDR1 SGHAT and CDR2 FQDESV (reference sequence). V lost 5 bases and J lost 0, with 11 bases in between. This CDR3 is 16 amino acids long. For the CDR3, the DNA is TGTGCCAGCAGCCCGGACTGGAGCTCTGGGGCCAACGTCCTGACTTTC. It specifies CASSPDWSSGANVLTF.

The chain employs TRBV12-3 or TRBV12-4 and TRBJ2-7; 9 nucleotides align to TRBD2. V shed 3 bases and J 11 bases; nucleotides not matched to a gene: 5. This CDR3 is 12 amino acids long. The CDR3 is CASSFPGLAKYF. The CDR3 DNA is TGTGCCAGCAGTTTTCCGGGACTAGCAAAGTACTTC.

The V call is TRBV12-5, the J call TRBJ2-7; perhaps TRBD2 as D (6 bases). Germline lookup yields CDR1 LGHNT and CDR2 FRNRAP. The CDR3 extends over 21 amino acids. Trimming took off 0 bases at V and 9 bases at J, with 36 bases between the two ends. Here the CDR3 reads CASGLVSLGLAVPAWGSGQYF. In DNA form, the CDR3 reads TGTGCTAGTGGTTTGGTAAGTTTGGGACTCGCAGTGCCAGCATGGGGCTCCGGGCAGTACTTC.

V gene TRBV3-1 (or the pseudogene TRBV3-2) combines with J gene TRBJ2-7, with D hard to call. V lost 2 bases to trimming and J lost 3 bases, with 11 bases between them. The CDR3 runs 14 residues. Germline CDR1 reads LGHDT; CDR2 reads YNNKEL (reference sequence). CDR3 in amino acids: CASSQIKTDYEQYF. The CDR3 nucleotides are TGTGCCAGCAGCCAAATCAAGACTGACTACGAGCAGTACTTC.

The chain employs TRBV5-4 and TRBJ1-1; 8 bases are shared with TRBD1. CDR3 length: 15 amino acids. In germline, CDR1 is SGHNT, CDR2 YYREEE (reference sequence). Germline trimming cut 3 bases from V and 1 base from J; bases unmatched to any gene: 5. The chain's CDR3 is CASSSTGTGNTEAFF. In DNA, the CDR3 is TGTGCCAGCAGCTCGACCGGGACAGGGAACACTGAAGCTTTCTTT.

The V call is TRBV28, the J call TRBJ2-3; 14 bases are a match to TRBD2. V lost 6 bases and J lost 3; bases outside the gene matches: 11. CDR1 and CDR2 (germline): MDHEN, SYDVKM. This CDR3 is built from 18 residues. The CDR3 DNA reads as TGTGCCAGCAGCCAGGGACTAGCGGGAGAGTACGGGACAGATACGCAGTATTTT. As protein: CASSQGLAGEYGTDTQYF.

The genes are TRBV7-6 and TRBJ2-2, with 10 bases lining up with TRBD2. The CDR3 is made up of 15 amino acids. Germline lookup yields CDR1 SGHVS and CDR2 FNYEAQ. J gave up 6 bases and V 5 bases, and 6 bases lay outside the gene matches. The CDR3 spells CASSILAGAPGELFF. CDR3 DNA: TGTGCCAGCAGCATCCTAGCGGGAGCCCCCGGGGAGCTGTTTTTT.

This clone was seen only once. The chain recombines TRBV15 with TRBJ2-2, with 8 nucleotides matching TRBD1. Germline loops: CDR1 LNHNV, CDR2 YYDKDF (reference sequence). This CDR3 is 16 amino acids long. The V segment lost 1 base and the J segment 4 bases; nucleotides outside the gene matches: 5. CDR3 coding DNA: TGTGCCACCAGCAGAGGTCGGACAGGGAGCACCGGGGAGCTGTTTTTT. Its protein product is CATSRGRTGSTGELFF. The full variable domain, with the rest looked up from reference TRBV15 and TRBJ2-2, is DAMVIQNPRYQVTQFGKPVTLSCSQTLNHNVMYWYQQKSSQAPKLLFHYYDKDFNNEADTPDNFQSRRPNTSFCFLDIRSPGLGDTAMYLCATSRGRTGSTGELFFGEGSRLTVL.

This clone came up once. The chain recombines TRBV9 with TRBJ2-6; 7 nucleotides align to TRBD1. Trimming removed 3 bases from V and 0 bases from J; junction bases left unmatched: 9. There are 18 residues in the CDR3. The germline gives CDR1 SGDLS, CDR2 YYNGEE. CDR3 DNA: TGTGCCAGCAGCGAGACGACAGGGCGAGGCTCTGGGGCCAACGTCCTGACTTTC. Translated: CASSETTGRGSGANVLTF.

The V and J genes are TRBV6-5 and TRBJ2-7, with 10 nucleotides matching TRBD2. The CDR3 has 13 amino acids. With V trimmed by 9 bases and J by 2 bases, 4 bases remained unmatched. The germline V gene has CDR1 MNHEY and CDR2 SVGAGI. Here the CDR3 reads CASTSGTTYEQYF. Here the CDR3 DNA reads TGTGCCAGTACTAGCGGGACAACCTACGAGCAGTACTTC.

This rearrangement joins TRBV27 to TRBJ2-7, with 9 bases that match TRBD1. The CDR3 has 15 amino acids. The germline gives CDR1 MNHEY, CDR2 SMNVEV (reference sequence). Germline trimming cut 4 bases from V and 2 bases from J; bases unmatched to any gene: 6. CDR3 DNA sequence: TGTGCCAGCAGTTCGTCCGGGACAGGGACCTACGAGCAGTACTTC. Its translation: CASSSSGTGTYEQYF.

This chain uses TRBV5-8 with TRBJ1-1, with D perhaps matching TRBD1 (5 bases). V was shortened by 4 bases and J by 0 bases, with 7 bases between the two germline ends. Germline CDR1 is SGHTS and CDR2 is YDEGEE. The CDR3 has 13 residues. As DNA, the CDR3 is TGTGCCAGCAGCATACAGGTGAACACTGAAGCTTTCTTT. This encodes CASSIQVNTEAFF.

The V call is TRBV5-1, the J call TRBJ2-3; a weak D match, TRBD2 (7 bases). V dropped 0 bases and J dropped 6 bases, with 17 bases sitting between them. Germline V gene lookup returns CDR1 SGHRS and CDR2 YFSETQ. CDR3 length equals 16 residues. The CDR3 nucleotides are TGCGCCAGCAGCTTGGGAGGACTAGGAGGGGGGGATACGCAGTATTTT. This translates into CASSLGGLGGGDTQYF.

This chain links TRBV9 with TRBJ2-5, with 9 bases aligning to TRBD2. Germline V gene lookup returns CDR1 SGDLS and CDR2 YYNGEE. Trimming removed 0 bases from V and 4 bases from J; junction bases left unmatched: 10. The CDR3 has 17 residues. CDR3 coding DNA: TGTGCCAGCAGCGTAGATCCCAGCGGGGGGTGGCTAGAGACCCAGTACTTC. Protein product: CASSVDPSGGWLETQYF.

This clone came up a few times. The chain carries TRBV6-5 and TRBJ2-2, with D perhaps TRBD2 (5 bases). The CDR3 contains 14 residues. Germline values: CDR1 MNHEY, CDR2 SVGAGI. V was clipped by 10 bases and J by 1 base, with 13 bases between them. Written as DNA, the CDR3 is TGTGCCACAAGAGGGCAGCAGAACACCGGGGAGCTGTTTTTT. Amino acid sequence: CATRGQQNTGELFF.

J is TRBJ2-1 and V is TRBV6-1; D is perhaps TRBD2 (7 bases). This CDR3 has 16 amino acids. V was cut by 4 bases and J by 0 bases, with 13 bases left in between. Germline V gives CDR1 MNHNS, CDR2 SASEGT. CDR3 nucleotide sequence: TGTGCCAGCAGTGGGGGGGGGCAGCGCTCCTACAATGAGCAGTTCTTC. It encodes CASSGGGQRSYNEQFF.

This chain connects TRBV19 to TRBJ2-1; TRBD1 aligns across 7 bases. The CDR3 totals 15 residues. J gave up 5 bases and V 2 bases, and 6 bases lay outside the gene matches. The germline CDR1 and CDR2 sequences are LNHDA and SQIVND (reference sequence). CDR3 sequence reads: CASSIPTGSHNEQFF. The CDR3 DNA is TGTGCCAGTAGTATACCGACAGGGTCTCACAATGAGCAGTTCTTC. The whole variable domain, filled in from reference TRBV19 and TRBJ2-1, reads DGGITQSPKYLFRKEGQNVTLSCEQNLNHDAMYWYRQDPGQGLRLIYYSQIVNDFQKGDIAEGYSVSREKKESFPLTVTSAQKNPTAFYLCASSIPTGSHNEQFFGPGTRLTVL.

This chain uses TRBV27 with TRBJ2-3; TRBD1 matches at 8 bases. CDR1 MNHEY and CDR2 SMNVEV come from the germline V gene (reference sequence). Trimming took 4 bases from V and 2 from J; bases not matched to a gene: 5. The CDR3 length is 15 residues. The CDR3 sequence is CASSSYRGATDTQYF. CDR3 sequence (DNA): TGTGCCAGCAGTTCCTACAGGGGGGCCACAGATACGCAGTATTTT.